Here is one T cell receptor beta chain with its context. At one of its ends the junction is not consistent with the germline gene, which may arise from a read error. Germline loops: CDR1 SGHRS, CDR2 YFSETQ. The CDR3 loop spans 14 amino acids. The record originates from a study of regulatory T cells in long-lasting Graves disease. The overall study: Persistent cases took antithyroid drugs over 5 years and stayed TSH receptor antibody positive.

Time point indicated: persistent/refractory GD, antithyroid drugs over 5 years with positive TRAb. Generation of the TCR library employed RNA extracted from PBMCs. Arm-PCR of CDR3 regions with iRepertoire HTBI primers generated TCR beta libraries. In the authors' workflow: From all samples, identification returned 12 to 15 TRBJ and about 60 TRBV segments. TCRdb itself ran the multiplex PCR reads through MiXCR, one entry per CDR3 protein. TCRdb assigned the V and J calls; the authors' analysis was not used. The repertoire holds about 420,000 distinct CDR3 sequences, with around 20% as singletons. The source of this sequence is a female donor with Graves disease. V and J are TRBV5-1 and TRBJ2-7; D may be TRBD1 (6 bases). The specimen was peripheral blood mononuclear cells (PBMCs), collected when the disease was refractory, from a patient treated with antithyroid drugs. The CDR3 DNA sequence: TGCGCCAGCAGCTTGGTGGAAACCTCCGGACAGAGAGACTTC. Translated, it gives CASSLVETSGQRDF.